This TCR beta chain stems from a study of blood T cells in healthy people across ages. With a J-beta primer mix and a sample-barcoded 5' primer, a second PCR ran roughly 6 to 12 cycles. From each sample, at least 2.5 million paired-end reads containing CDR3 were obtained. TCRdb independently ran MiXCR on the 5' RACE reads; one entry per CDR3 protein. This sample has 650,000 to 1,000,000 distinct CDR3 sequences, with roughly 35% found just once. Overall study results and limits: Higher diversity and more naive CD4+ cells were features of long-lived donors, compared to aged donors. Shifts in expanded clonotypes may have been confounded by donor CMV status, which was unknown.

The CDR3 length is 18 residues. The trim removed 1 base at V and 6 bases at J, leaving 13 bases unmatched. Germline V CDR1 and CDR2: SEHNR, FQNEAQ (reference sequence). Investigators took approximately 9.4 milliliters of peripheral blood from every donor. This clonotype appeared many times. Its cognate antigen is unknown. Sequencing was done on a sample of blood. The genes are TRBV7-9 and TRBJ2-4; 9 bases line up with TRBD2. The receptor comes from a man younger than 35 in good health. As DNA, the CDR3 is TGTGCCAGCAGCTTAGTGGGGACTAGCATCCTCATGGGAAACATTCAGTACTTC. It codes for CASSLVGTSILMGNIQYF.